The rows below give T cell receptor beta chains drawn from one sample of a study of blood T cell repertoires in COVID-19. Data came from immunoSEQ multiplex PCR; TCRdb stores just in-frame clones and leaves some out. This table has about 360,000 clones, 70% to 90% appearing once. Sequencing was performed on PBMCs or T cells enriched from blood (not recorded which). Every receptor here comes from a man aged 30 to 39 who had recovered from COVID-19. Both conserved end residues are part of each CDR3.

j_call v_call cdr3_aa
TRBJ2-1 TRBV6-2/TRBV6-3 CASSSPPTSLKEQFF
TRBJ1-3 TRBV19 CASSWTESGNTIYF
TRBJ1-6 TRBV9 CASSVLDRGNSPLHF
TRBJ2-7 TRBV5-1 CASSLGGQRAYEQYF
TRBJ1-1 TRBV29-1 CSVTTGLEAFF
TRBJ1-1 TRBV11-2 CASSLVGGNTEAFF
TRBJ1-5 TRBV18 CASSPGTNQPQHF
TRBJ2-7 TRBV7-8 CASSSFSGDREQYF
TRBJ1-3 TRBV6-5 CASSYSQGPGNTIYF
TRBJ1-3 TRBV5-5 CASSLAAGAGNTIYF
TRBJ1-5 TRBV2 CASSDGLGSQPQHF
TRBJ2-7 TRBV9 CASSGFEQYF
TRBJ1-1 TRBV2 CATPNRVTEAFF
TRBJ2-5 TRBV5-4 CASGGETQYF
TRBJ2-3 TRBV9 CASGPAGGGDTQYF
TRBJ2-3 TRBV2 CASSRDRGWDTQYF
TRBJ1-2 TRBV4-1 CASSQVYRVPDYGYTF
TRBJ2-2 TRBV10-3 CAISEFFPGQGASTGELFF
TRBJ2-5 TRBV4-3 CASSQSYRGGETQYF
TRBJ2-7 TRBV11-2 CTSGAGVSYEQYF
TRBJ2-1 TRBV4-3 CASSRNTLAGGYNEQFF
TRBJ1-4 TRBV18 CASSPSQGAVSEKLFF
TRBJ1-6 TRBV12-3/TRBV12-4 CASTQGANSPLHF
TRBJ2-1 TRBV7-6 CASGFLGLAGGLSSYNEQFF
TRBJ2-4 TRBV5-1 CASSLVASGTGDIQYF
TRBJ1-6 TRBV7-9 CATGTGKSPLHF
TRBJ2-2 TRBV19 CASSRGTGELFF
TRBJ1-5 TRBV5-5 CASSIPGAINQPQHF
TRBJ1-3 TRBV15 CATSIRQGPYLTGNTIYF
TRBJ1-2 TRBV19 CASSSSRPNYGYTF
TRBJ1-2 TRBV5-4 CASSPGTGGYGYTF
TRBJ2-2 TRBV18 CASSPRQGADTGELFF
TRBJ1-6 TRBV11-2 CASSLDMGDRASPLHF
TRBJ1-3 TRBV7-9 CASSSHLITIYF
TRBJ2-2 TRBV11-3 CASSSRTGHLTGELFF
TRBJ1-6 TRBV14 CASSLGGFNNSPLHF
TRBJ2-2 TRBV4-3 CASTNQGPTGELFF
TRBJ1-2 TRBV7-2 CASSPATAPRGYTF
TRBJ1-2 TRBV4-3 CASSLYTAVGGYTF
TRBJ2-3 TRBV2 CASSEGQGRAQYF
TRBJ2-5 TRBV3-1/TRBV3-2 CASSVAGLETQYF
TRBJ2-5 TRBV9 CASSETGRQETQYF
TRBJ2-1 TRBV7-9 CASSSRQGVYNEQFF
TRBJ2-7 TRBV21-1 CASSKERSSRGQAYEQYF
TRBJ2-3 TRBV6-2/TRBV6-3 CASSSGTPTDTQYF
TRBJ2-7 TRBV27 CASSLKGQSYEQYF
TRBJ1-2 TRBV5-1 CASSKTGVGEGYTF
TRBJ2-7 TRBV7-2 CASSLSAGVAYEQYF
TRBJ2-1 TRBV12-3/TRBV12-4 CASRATRYNEQFF
TRBJ1-2 TRBV7-8 CASSYTGQGHYGYTF
TRBJ2-1 TRBV6-4 CASSAHRGRPYNEQFF
TRBJ1-1 TRBV11-1 CASSFQRELAFF
TRBJ1-1 TRBV12-3/TRBV12-4 CASSLSTEAFF